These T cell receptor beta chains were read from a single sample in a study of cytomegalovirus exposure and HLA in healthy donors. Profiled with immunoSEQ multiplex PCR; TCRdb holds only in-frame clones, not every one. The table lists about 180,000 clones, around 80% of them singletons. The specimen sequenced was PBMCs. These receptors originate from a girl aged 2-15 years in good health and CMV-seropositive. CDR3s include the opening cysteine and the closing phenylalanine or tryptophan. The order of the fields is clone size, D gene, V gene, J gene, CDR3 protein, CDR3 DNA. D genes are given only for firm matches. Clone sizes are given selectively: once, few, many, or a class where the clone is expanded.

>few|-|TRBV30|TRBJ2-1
CAWNRGYHEQFF
TGTGCCTGGAACCGAGGGTACCATGAGCAGTTCTTC
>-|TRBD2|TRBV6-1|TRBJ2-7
CASRGSLLYEQYF
TGTGCCAGCCGCGGGAGTCTACTCTACGAGCAGTACTTC
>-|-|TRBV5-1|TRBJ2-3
CASSLGSGGSSTDTQYF
TGCGCCAGCAGCTTGGGATCGGGGGGCTCTAGCACAGATACGCAGTATTTT
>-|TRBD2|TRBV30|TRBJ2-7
CAWSGTRSAYEQYF
TGTGCCTGGAGTGGGACTAGATCCGCCTACGAGCAGTACTTC
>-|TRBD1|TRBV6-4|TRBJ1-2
CASSGRDRDGYTF
TGTGCCAGCAGTGGCCGGGACAGGGACGGCTACACCTTC
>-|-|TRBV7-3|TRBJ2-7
CASSLELSGEQYF
TGTGCCAGCAGCTTAGAGTTGTCTGGCGAGCAGTACTTC
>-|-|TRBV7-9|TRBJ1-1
CASSKGVRTEAFF
TGTGCCAGCAGTAAGGGGGTTAGGACTGAAGCTTTCTTT
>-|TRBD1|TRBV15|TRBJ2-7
CATSSHTGQGNEQYF
TGTGCCACCAGCAGCCACACCGGACAGGGTAACGAGCAGTACTTC
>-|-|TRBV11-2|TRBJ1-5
CASSFSDGNQPQHF
TGTGCCAGCAGCTTCAGTGATGGCAATCAGCCCCAGCATTTT
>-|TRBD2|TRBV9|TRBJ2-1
CAPGASGTYNEQFF
TGTGCCCCAGGGGCTAGCGGGACCTACAATGAGCAGTTCTTC
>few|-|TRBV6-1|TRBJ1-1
CASSDPGFATEAFF
TGTGCCAGCAGTGATCCGGGGTTTGCCACTGAAGCTTTCTTT
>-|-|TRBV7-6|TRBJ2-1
CASSLVGEGEQFF
TGTGCCAGCAGCTTAGTGGGCGAAGGTGAGCAGTTCTTC
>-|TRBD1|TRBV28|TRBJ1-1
CASNSPSTGVDPEAFF
TGTGCCAGCAATTCCCCGTCGACAGGGGTCGACCCTGAAGCTTTCTTT
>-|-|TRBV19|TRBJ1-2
CASSTGPGVGYTF
TGTGCCAGTAGTACCGGACCCGGGGTTGGCTACACCTTC
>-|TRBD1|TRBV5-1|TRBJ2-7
CASSETGVSYEQYF
TGCGCCAGCAGCGAGACAGGGGTCTCCTACGAGCAGTACTTC
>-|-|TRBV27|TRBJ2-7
CASKRNQKDLSYEQYF
TGTGCCAGCAAGCGGAATCAGAAGGACTTGTCCTACGAGCAGTACTTC
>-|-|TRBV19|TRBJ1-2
CASSSTGRLGGYTF
TGTGCCAGTAGTTCGACCGGGAGGCTCGGAGGCTACACCTTC
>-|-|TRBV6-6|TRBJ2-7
CASSYQGRNYEQYF
TGTGCCAGCAGTTACCAAGGCAGGAACTACGAGCAGTACTTC
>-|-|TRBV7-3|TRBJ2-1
CASSPTGVEGDEQFF
TGTGCCAGCAGCCCCACGGGGGTGGAAGGGGATGAGCAGTTCTTC
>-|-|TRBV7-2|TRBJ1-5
CASSLDAAGDSNQPQHF
TGTGCCAGCAGCTTAGACGCCGCAGGGGATAGCAATCAGCCCCAGCATTTT
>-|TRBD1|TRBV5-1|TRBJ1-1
CASSFRGQGAGGGTEAFF
TGCGCCAGCAGCTTTCGAGGACAGGGGGCAGGGGGTGGGACTGAAGCTTTCTTT
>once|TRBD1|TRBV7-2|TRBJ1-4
CASSKGQGAQEKLFF
TGTGCCAGCAGCAAAGGCCAGGGGGCTCAGGAAAAACTGTTTTTT
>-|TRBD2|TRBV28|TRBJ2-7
CASSDGLASYEQYF
TGTGCCAGCAGTGACGGACTAGCATCCTACGAGCAGTACTTC
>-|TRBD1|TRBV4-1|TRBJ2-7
CASSQEGLRDRTYEQYF
TGCGCCAGCAGCCAAGAAGGCCTTAGGGACAGGACGTACGAGCAGTACTTC
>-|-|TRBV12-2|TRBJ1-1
CASRFNRTDPNTEAFF
TGTGCAAGTCGCTTCAACAGGACAGATCCAAACACTGAAGCTTTCTTT
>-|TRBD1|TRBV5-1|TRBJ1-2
CASSTGQGMNYGYTF
TGCGCCAGCAGCACCGGACAGGGGATGAACTATGGCTACACCTTC
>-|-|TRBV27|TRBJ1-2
CASSSTGGDPNYGYTF
TGTGCCAGCAGTTCCACAGGAGGGGATCCGAACTATGGCTACACCTTC
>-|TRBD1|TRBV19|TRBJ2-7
CASTPDRGSYEQYF
TGTGCCAGTACCCCCGACAGGGGTTCCTACGAGCAGTACTTC
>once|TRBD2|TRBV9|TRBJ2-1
CASSVRTSSYNEQFF
TGTGCCAGCAGCGTGAGGACTAGCTCCTACAATGAGCAGTTCTTC
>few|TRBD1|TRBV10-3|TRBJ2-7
CAISGQGSYEQYF
TGTGCCATCAGTGGACAGGGCTCCTACGAGCAGTACTTC
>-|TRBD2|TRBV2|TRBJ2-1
CASRTLAVIYNEQFF
TGTGCCAGCAGGACACTAGCGGTTATCTACAATGAGCAGTTCTTC